The rows below give T cell receptor beta chains drawn from one sample of a study of PD-1 blockade in mismatch repair-deficient tumors. Sequenced by immunoSEQ multiplex PCR; TCRdb stores in-frame clones only, minus some. The sample has some 100,000 clones, 82% seen once. Here the sequenced sample was peripheral blood, taken approximately 35 weeks after starting pembrolizumab. The receptor source for this set is an adult with mismatch repair-deficient cancer. Each CDR3 is given with its conserved first and last residue. Fields, in order: clone size, J gene, V gene, D gene, CDR3 DNA, CDR3 protein. A D gene is named only where the DNA matches it firmly. Rows may omit the clone size; those that give it use once, few, many or a size class.

>.|TRBJ1-2|TRBV5-4|TRBD1
TGTGCCAGCAGCTTGGATCCAGGGGGAGGATATGGCTACACCTTC
CASSLDPGGGYGYTF
>.|TRBJ1-3|TRBV19|.
TGTGCCAGTAGTCGGGGTCAAACCTCTGGAAACACCATATATTTT
CASSRGQTSGNTIYF
>.|TRBJ1-5|TRBV9|.
TGTGCCAGCAGCGCCTCTGAAAATCAGCCCCAGCATTTT
CASSASENQPQHF
>.|TRBJ2-7|TRBV11-3|TRBD1
TGTGCCAGCAGCCAGGGGGCGGTCGAGCAGTACTTC
CASSQGAVEQYF
>.|TRBJ2-1|TRBV19|.
TGTGCCAGTAGTATGGGCGGGGACTCCTACAATGAGCAGTTCTTC
CASSMGGDSYNEQFF
>once|TRBJ2-5|TRBV7-3|.
TGTGCCAGCAGCTTATCTGTAGGTGAGACCCAGTACTTC
CASSLSVGETQYF
>.|TRBJ2-5|TRBV2|TRBD2
TGTGCCAGCAGTGAACGTGGAATAGCGGGACTCCCAGAGACCCAGTACTTC
CASSERGIAGLPETQYF
>once|TRBJ2-5|TRBV4-1|.
TGCGCCAGCAGCCAAGTCGGAAGGGCCGGGGAGACCCAGTACTTC
CASSQVGRAGETQYF
>.|TRBJ2-7|TRBV11-2|TRBD2
TGTGCCAGCAGCCCGCCAGCGGGAGGGCCGAACGAGCAGTACTTC
CASSPPAGGPNEQYF
>few|TRBJ1-1|TRBV18|.
TGTGCCAGCTCACCAGAGGGGATAGTGAACACTGAAGCTTTCTTT
CASSPEGIVNTEAFF
>few|TRBJ1-5|TRBV1|.
.
CTSSHFGQGSPPLPYQPQHF
>.|TRBJ1-5|TRBV7-9|.
TGTGCCAGCAGCTTAGAAGGGGGAGGCAATCAGCCCCAGCATTTT
CASSLEGGGNQPQHF
>.|TRBJ2-3|TRBV5-1|TRBD2
TGCGCCAGCAGCTCGACTAGCGGGAGGGCCCCACCAGATACGCAGTATTTT
CASSSTSGRAPPDTQYF
>.|TRBJ2-6|TRBV7-2|.
TGTGCCAGCAGCTTAGCGCCGTGGTCTGGGGCCAACGTCCTGACTTTC
CASSLAPWSGANVLTF
>.|TRBJ2-3|TRBV29-1|.
TGCAGCGTTGTCGGGAGACGGGGCACAGATACGCAGTATTTT
CSVVGRRGTDTQYF
>.|TRBJ2-7|TRBV5-1|.
TGCGCCAGCAGCTTGGCCACAGGGCGCGAGCAGTACTTC
CASSLATGREQYF
>.|TRBJ1-4|TRBV19|TRBD1
TGTGCCAGTAGTACCGCGGCCGGGACAGGGTTTGAAAAACTGTTTTTT
CASSTAAGTGFEKLFF
>.|TRBJ2-3|TRBV14|TRBD2
TGTGCCAGCAGCCAAGATGGTATGGGAGGGTCAGATACGCAGTATTTT
CASSQDGMGGSDTQYF
>.|TRBJ2-5|TRBV13|TRBD1
TGTGCCAGCAGCTTCGGAGACAGGGGTTTGGAGACCCAGTACTTC
CASSFGDRGLETQYF
>few|TRBJ1-5|TRBV5-6|TRBD1
TGTGCCAGCAGCCTAAACTCCGGGACAGGGGGTCGGCCCCAGCATTTT
CASSLNSGTGGRPQHF
>.|TRBJ2-2|TRBV2|TRBD1
TGTGCCAGCAGGGATCGGGACAGGGACACCGGGGAGCTGTTTTTT
CASRDRDRDTGELFF
>.|TRBJ2-7|TRBV30|TRBD1
TGTGCCTGGAGTGTGCCGACAGGGGGCCCTTACGAGCAGTACTTC
CAWSVPTGGPYEQYF
>.|TRBJ1-2|TRBV18|.
TGTGCCAGCTCACCAAGCGACAGCTATGGCTACACCTTC
CASSPSDSYGYTF
>.|TRBJ2-3|TRBV5-1|.
TGCGCCAGCAGCTTGTTCGGAGGTGGATCAGATACGCAGTATTTT
CASSLFGGGSDTQYF
>.|TRBJ2-5|TRBV6-5|.
TGTGCCAGCAGTATGGGCCTCCAAGAGACCCAGTACTTC
CASSMGLQETQYF
>.|TRBJ2-2|TRBV7-8|.
TGTGCCAGCAGCTTAGCGGGGCAGCAAACCGGGGAGCTGTTTTTT
CASSLAGQQTGELFF
>.|TRBJ1-2|TRBV6-5|TRBD1
TGTGCCAGCAGTTACTCGGGACAGGGGGAAGGCTACACCTTC
CASSYSGQGEGYTF
>.|TRBJ1-2|TRBV19|.
TGTGCCAGTAAATTAGGGAGCAAGCGGGGCTATGGCTACACCTTC
CASKLGSKRGYGYTF
>.|TRBJ2-1|TRBV7-3|.
TGTGCCAGCAGCTTATCACCCGAATACTACAATGAGCAGTTCTTC
CASSLSPEYYNEQFF
>few|TRBJ2-3|TRBV5-1|TRBD1
TGCGCCAGCAGCCTTGACAGGGGGGCAACCCCCACAGATACGCAGTATTTT
CASSLDRGATPTDTQYF
>.|TRBJ1-1|TRBV7-9|.
TGTGCCAGCAGCCCCCTCGTCCCCTCGGGCACTGAAGCTTTCTTT
CASSPLVPSGTEAFF
>.|TRBJ2-5|TRBV5-5|TRBD2
TGTGCCAGCAGCCGGAGCCTAGCGGGAGTGGAGACCCAGTACTTC
CASSRSLAGVETQYF
>.|TRBJ2-7|TRBV6-5|TRBD2
TGTGCCAGCAGTCCCCTGAGTAGCGGGAGTTACGAGCAGTACTTC
CASSPLSSGSYEQYF
>many|TRBJ1-5|TRBV19|.
TGTGCCAGTAGTATAGGCCCGACGGGGAATCAGCCCCAGCATTTT
CASSIGPTGNQPQHF
>.|TRBJ1-2|TRBV6-5|.
TGTGCCAGCAGTGTACAGGGAGCCGGCTACACCTTC
CASSVQGAGYTF
>.|TRBJ1-3|TRBV18|.
TGTGCCAGCTCACCCGAGGCGGTCACTGGAAACACCATATATTTT
CASSPEAVTGNTIYF
>.|TRBJ1-2|TRBV7-9|.
TGTGCCAGCAGCTTAGGAGGTGGCTACACCTTC
CASSLGGGYTF
>.|TRBJ1-5|TRBV4-1|.
TGCGCCAGCAGCCAAGATCTGAATTCGCCCCAGCATTTT
CASSQDLNSPQHF
>.|TRBJ1-1|TRBV2|.
TGTGCCAGCGATCTCGGGGGACAACGGAACACTGAAGCTTTCTTT
CASDLGGQRNTEAFF